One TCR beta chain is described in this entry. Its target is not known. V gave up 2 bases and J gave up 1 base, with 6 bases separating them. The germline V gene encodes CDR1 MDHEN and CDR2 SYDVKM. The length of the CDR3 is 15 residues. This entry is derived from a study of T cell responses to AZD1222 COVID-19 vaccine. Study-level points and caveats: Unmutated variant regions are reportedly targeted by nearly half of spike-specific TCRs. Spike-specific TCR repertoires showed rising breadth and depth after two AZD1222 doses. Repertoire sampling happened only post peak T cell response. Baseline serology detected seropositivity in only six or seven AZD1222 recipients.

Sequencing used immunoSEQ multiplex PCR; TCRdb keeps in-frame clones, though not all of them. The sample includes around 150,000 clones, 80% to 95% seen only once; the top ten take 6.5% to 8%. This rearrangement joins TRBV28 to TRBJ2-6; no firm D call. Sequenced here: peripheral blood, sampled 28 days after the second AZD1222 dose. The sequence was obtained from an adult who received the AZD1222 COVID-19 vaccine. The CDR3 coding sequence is TGTGCCAGCAGTTTAAGTCTTTCTGGGGCCAACGTCCTGACTTTC. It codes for CASSLSLSGANVLTF. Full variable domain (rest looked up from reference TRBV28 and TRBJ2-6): DVKVTQSSRYLVKRTGEKVFLECVQDMDHENMFWYRQDPGLGLRLIYFSYDVKMKEKGDIPEGYSVSREKKERFSLILESASTNQTSMYLCASSLSLSGANVLTFGAGSRLTVL.